This TCR beta chain was sequenced for a study of blood T cell repertoires in COVID-19 (dated by TCRdb to 2018 to 2020). For the study in its entirety: Samples covering the acute and convalescent phases of COVID-19 were provided by collaborators in the United States, Italy and Spain. The material from the prospective study consisted of cDNA or gDNA derived from T cells, B-cell-depleted T cells, or PBMCs. HLA class I and class II types, where available, came from metadata supplied by the sample provider rather than from assay-based typing. The sample metadata nearly always contained a de-identified subject ID, COVID-19 status, age in years and sex. The samples were drawn from the first 160 participants of the ongoing ImmuneRACE study and from 950 to 1,500 subjects provided by 6 global collaborators. The dataset comprised deeply sampled blood TCRbeta repertoires from subjects exposed to, actively infected with, or recovered from COVID-19. A freely available public database, intended as a resource for researchers studying the immune response to SARS-CoV-2, is where the repertoires were released. What the study reported, not specific to this receptor: The amount of clinical and demographic metadata varied by source and participant and was provided uncurated.

This clone was seen once. The antigen this receptor binds is unknown. There are no base qualities to consult, and no much larger clone falls within one base. Taken from the germline V gene (reference sequence), the CDR1 and CDR2 loops are SGHNT and YYREEE. The junction carries 11 bases between V and J, which are trimmed by 1 base and 4 bases respectively. The CDR3 spans 14 residues, from the cysteine through the phenylalanine. Kept here is only the CDR3 DNA, which spans 42 bases and is read in frame from base 1. In the prospective study, participants were roughly 18 to 100 years old, resided in under 30 geographic areas of the United States, and were enrolled through a virtual design. Cohort assignment in the prospective study relied on participant-reported clinical history from a screening survey and a study questionnaire. In the prospective study, mobile phlebotomists collected whole blood, serum and a nasopharyngeal or oropharyngeal swab from each participant. Prospective study participants could optionally give additional blood draws and questionnaires over a 2-month period. Before DNA extraction, blood samples from the prospective study were shipped at room temperature or frozen.

The immunoSEQ Assay, a bias-controlled multiplex PCR, was used to amplify TCRbeta CDR3 regions from genomic DNA. The original pipeline was this. Nucleated cell counts per sample were estimated from amplification of reference gene primers within the assay. To quantify the absolute abundance of each unique TCRbeta CDR3 rearrangement, sequence reads were collapsed and filtered. Productive Simpson clonality was computed per sample as the square root of Simpson's diversity index over productive rearrangements. The table comes from immuneACCESS by way of TCRdb, which keeps in-frame sequences with V and J called. Part of the clones is missing from these tables; in studies checked, under half for an unresolved V gene and the rest for unknown reasons. V and J calls and clone size come straight from that table; D and trimming were deduced from the DNA. The sample table shows hundreds of thousands of clones, and about 91% are seen once. Roughly 15% of the sample lies in the top ten.

The chain uses TRBV5-4 and TRBJ2-5; TRBD2 is a possible D gene, resting on 6 matching bases. The sample consisted of PBMCs or T cells enriched from blood (not recorded which). The clonotype was recovered from a woman in her fifties or sixties with acute COVID-19. For the CDR3, the sequence is CASSLYGGRETQYF. The bases are TGTGCCAGCAGCTTGTACGGGGGAAGAGAGACCCAGTACTTC.